Given below is one T cell receptor beta chain in context. Its antigen is unknown. The data were taken from a study of PD-1 blockade in classical Hodgkin lymphoma. CDR3 length equals 11 residues. The V gene lost 7 bases and the J gene lost 10 bases, with 11 bases spanning the gap. Germline V gene data show CDR1 as SNHLY and CDR2 as FYNNEI. All the patients suffered relapse after autologous stem cell transplantation, and brentuximab vedotin exposure differed. The data were produced by immunoSEQ multiplex PCR, yet TCRdb's version contains in-frame clones alone and is incomplete. The sample holds just under 100,000 clones, approximately 83% seen once. Study findings and constraints: Compared with healthy donors, newly diagnosed patients reportedly showed lower baseline TCR diversity.

This specimen consisted of peripheral blood mononuclear cells (PBMCs), obtained at baseline. The V and J genes are TRBV2 and TRBJ2-1; no definite D call. This clonotype was sampled from a human donor with classical Hodgkin lymphoma. The CDR3 loop reads CASTSAWEQFF. DNA of the CDR3: TGTGCCAGCACGAGCGCTTGGGAGCAGTTCTTC.